This T cell receptor (beta chain) was recorded in a study of T cell clones after liver transplantation. Study details: Three of the eight recipients were HCV-positive; the rest had non-autoimmune, non-viral transplant indications. Patients counted as tolerant after at least one year off all immunosuppression, enzymes not exceeding twice normal.

Notes on the study in general: A significant post-transplant drop in circulating graft-donor-reactive CD4 TCRbeta sequences occurred in most of the 8 subjects.

About this clone: Its antigen is not identified.

Unstimulated PBMCs were sorted into CD3+CD4+ and CD3+CD8+ populations. Profiled with immunoSEQ multiplex PCR; TCRdb holds only in-frame clones, not every one. The table lists nearly 45,000 clones, around 84% of them singletons, with 2% to 2.5% in the top ten. Source: CD4+ T cells from blood, taken 24 months after liver transplant. The clonotype originates from a human patient who received a liver transplant. Some T cells may arise from the graft donor.

This CDR3 reads CASVRTADNYGYTF. DNA for the CDR3: TGTGCCAGTGTAAGGACAGCTGATAACTATGGCTACACCTTC. The chain links TRBV19 to TRBJ1-2; maybe TRBD1 (6 bases). Looked up from germline, CDR1 is LNHDA and CDR2 is SQIVND (reference sequence). This CDR3 is built from 14 residues. Trimming took 8 bases from V and 1 from J, leaving 14 bases between them.